What follows is one T cell receptor (beta chain) and its context. These data come from a study of blood T cell repertoires in COVID-19. Study details: The United States, Italy and Spain were the sources of the acute and convalescent COVID-19 samples. PBMCs, B-cell-depleted T cells, or T cells provided the cDNA or gDNA that made up the material.

As handled by the study authors: Amplification with reference gene primers provided the estimates of nucleated cell counts. Sequencing used immunoSEQ multiplex PCR; TCRdb keeps in-frame clones, though not all of them. That table furnishes V, J and clone size, whereas the DNA furnished D and trimming. The sample contains about 240,000 clones, around 85% of which appear only once. Germline CDR1 SQVTM, CDR2 ANQGSEA. The CDR3 is 18 amino acids. V lost 6 bases to trimming and J lost 6 bases, with 30 bases between them. Input material: peripheral blood. The source is a man in his sixties with acute or convalescent COVID-19. The V call is TRBV29-1, the J call TRBJ2-1; the D gene is possibly TRBD2 (5 bases). The CDR3 protein is CSVRFLTTRTYSPNEQFF. CDR3 DNA: TGCAGCGTCCGATTTCTGACTACGCGAACATACTCCCCCAATGAGCAGTTCTTC.